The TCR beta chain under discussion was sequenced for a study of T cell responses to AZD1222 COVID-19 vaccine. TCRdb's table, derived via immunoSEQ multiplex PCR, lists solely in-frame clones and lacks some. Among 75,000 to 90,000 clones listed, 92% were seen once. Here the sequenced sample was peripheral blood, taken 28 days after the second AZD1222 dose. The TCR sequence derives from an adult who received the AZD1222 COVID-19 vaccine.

The CDR3 DNA reads TGTGCCATCAGCGGGGAACAGTTTGAAGCTTTCTTT. Its protein product is CAISGEQFEAFF. The V call is TRBV10-3, the J call TRBJ1-1; D gene ambiguous. This CDR3 is 12 amino acids long. CDR1 and CDR2 (germline): ENHRY, SYGVKD. Trimming removed 6 bases at V and 7 bases at J, with 12 bases between.